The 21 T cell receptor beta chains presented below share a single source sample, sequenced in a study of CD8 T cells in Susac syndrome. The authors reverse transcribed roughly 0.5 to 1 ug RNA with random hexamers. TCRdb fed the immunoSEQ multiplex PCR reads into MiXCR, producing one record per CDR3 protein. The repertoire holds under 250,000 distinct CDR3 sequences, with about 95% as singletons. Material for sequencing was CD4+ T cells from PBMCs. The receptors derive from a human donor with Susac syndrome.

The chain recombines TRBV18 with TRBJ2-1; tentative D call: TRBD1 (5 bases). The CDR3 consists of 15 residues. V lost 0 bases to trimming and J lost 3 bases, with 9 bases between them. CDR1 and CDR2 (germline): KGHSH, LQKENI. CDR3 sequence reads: CASSPPSGNYNEQFF. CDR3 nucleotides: TGTGCCAGCTCACCACCGTCAGGGAACTACAATGAGCAGTTCTTC. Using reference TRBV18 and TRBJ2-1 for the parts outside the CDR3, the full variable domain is NAGVMQNPRHLVRRRGQEARLRCSPMKGHSHVYWYRQLPEEGLKFMVYLQKENIIDESGMPKERFSAEFPKEGPSILRIQQVVRGDSAAYFCASSPPSGNYNEQFFGPGTRLTVL.

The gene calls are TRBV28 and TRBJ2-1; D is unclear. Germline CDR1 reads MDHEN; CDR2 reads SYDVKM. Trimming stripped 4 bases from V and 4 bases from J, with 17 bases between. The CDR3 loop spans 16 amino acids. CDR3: CASSYLTLRRYNEQFF. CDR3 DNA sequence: TGTGCCAGCAGTTACCTCACCCTACGCCGATACAATGAGCAGTTCTTC.

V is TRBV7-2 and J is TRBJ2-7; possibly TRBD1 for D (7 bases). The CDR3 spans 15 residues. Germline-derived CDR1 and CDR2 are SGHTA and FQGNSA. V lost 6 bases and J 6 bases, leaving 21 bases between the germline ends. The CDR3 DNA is TGTGCCAGCAGTTATACAGGGGAGGCCCACGGCGAGCAGTACTTC. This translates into CASSYTGEAHGEQYF.

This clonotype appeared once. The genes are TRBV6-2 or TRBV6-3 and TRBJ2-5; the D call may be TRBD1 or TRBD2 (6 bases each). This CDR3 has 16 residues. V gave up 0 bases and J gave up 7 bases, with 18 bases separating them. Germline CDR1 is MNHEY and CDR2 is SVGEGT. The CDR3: CASSYSRLASGATQYF. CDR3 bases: TGTGCCAGCAGTTACTCGCGGCTAGCTTCGGGGGCGACCCAGTACTTC.

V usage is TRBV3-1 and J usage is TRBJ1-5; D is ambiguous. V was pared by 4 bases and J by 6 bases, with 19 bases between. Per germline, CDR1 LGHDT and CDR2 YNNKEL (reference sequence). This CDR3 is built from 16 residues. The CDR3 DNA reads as TGTGCCAGCAGCCCGACGTCGGGAGGGTCAGGTCAGCCCCAGCATTTT. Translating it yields CASSPTSGGSGQPQHF.

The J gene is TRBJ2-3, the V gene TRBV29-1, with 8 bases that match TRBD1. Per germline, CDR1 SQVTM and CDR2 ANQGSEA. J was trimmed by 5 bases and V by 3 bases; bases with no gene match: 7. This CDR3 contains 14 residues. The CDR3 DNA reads TGCAGCGTTGACGGGACAGGCCTTAGAGATACGCAGTATTTT. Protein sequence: CSVDGTGLRDTQYF.

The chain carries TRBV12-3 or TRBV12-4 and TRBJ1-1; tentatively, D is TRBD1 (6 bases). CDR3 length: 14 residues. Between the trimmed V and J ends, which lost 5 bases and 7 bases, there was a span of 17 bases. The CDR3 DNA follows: TGTGCCAGCAGTCTTCAGGGGAAAGGAGGTGAAGCTTTCTTT. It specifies CASSLQGKGGEAFF.

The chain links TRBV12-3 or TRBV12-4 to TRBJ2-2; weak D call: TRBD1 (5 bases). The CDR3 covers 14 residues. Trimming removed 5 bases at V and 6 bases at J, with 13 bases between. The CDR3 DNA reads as TGTGCCAGCAGTCCTTTCCAGGGTGCCGGGGAGCTGTTTTTT. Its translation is CASSPFQGAGELFF.

The CDR3 is CASSFKGGQNEQFF. The DNA for the CDR3 is TGTGCCAGCAGCTTTAAGGGGGGGCAAAATGAGCAGTTCTTC. This chain joins TRBV5-4 and TRBJ2-1, with D possibly TRBD2 on 7 matching bases. Germline V CDR1 and CDR2: SGHNT, YYREEE (reference sequence). This CDR3 has 14 residues. Trimming removed 2 bases from V and 7 bases from J, with 13 bases in between.

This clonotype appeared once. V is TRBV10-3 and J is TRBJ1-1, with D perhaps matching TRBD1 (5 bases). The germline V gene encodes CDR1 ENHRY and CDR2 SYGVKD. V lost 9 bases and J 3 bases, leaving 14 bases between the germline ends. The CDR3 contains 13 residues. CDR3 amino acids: CAIGTATYTEAFF. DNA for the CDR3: TGTGCCATAGGGACGGCCACGTACACTGAAGCTTTCTTT.

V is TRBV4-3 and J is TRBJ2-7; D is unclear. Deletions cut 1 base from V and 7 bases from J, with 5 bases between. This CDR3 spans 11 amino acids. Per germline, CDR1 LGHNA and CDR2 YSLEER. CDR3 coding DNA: TGCGCCAGCAGCCAAGGTCGGGAGCAGTACTTC. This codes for CASSQGREQYF.

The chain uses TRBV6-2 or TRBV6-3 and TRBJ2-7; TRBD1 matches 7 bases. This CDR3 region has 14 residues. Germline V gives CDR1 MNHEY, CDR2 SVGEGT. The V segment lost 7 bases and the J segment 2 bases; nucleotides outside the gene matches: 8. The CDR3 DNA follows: TGTGCCAGCACCGCACCGGGACAGACCTACGAGCAGTACTTC. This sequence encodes CASTAPGQTYEQYF.

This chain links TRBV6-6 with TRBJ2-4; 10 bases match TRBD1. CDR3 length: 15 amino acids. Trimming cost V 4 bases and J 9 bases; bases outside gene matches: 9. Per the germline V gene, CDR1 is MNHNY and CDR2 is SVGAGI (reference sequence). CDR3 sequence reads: CASSSPDRGVGIQYF. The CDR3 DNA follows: TGTGCCAGCAGTTCCCCGGACAGGGGGGTGGGCATTCAGTACTTC.

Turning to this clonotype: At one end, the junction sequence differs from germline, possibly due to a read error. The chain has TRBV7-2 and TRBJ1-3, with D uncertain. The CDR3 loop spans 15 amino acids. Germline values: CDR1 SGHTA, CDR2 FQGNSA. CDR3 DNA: TGTGCCAGCAGCCCTCCAGTGAGCTCTGAAAACACCATATATTTT. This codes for CASSPPVSSENTIYF.

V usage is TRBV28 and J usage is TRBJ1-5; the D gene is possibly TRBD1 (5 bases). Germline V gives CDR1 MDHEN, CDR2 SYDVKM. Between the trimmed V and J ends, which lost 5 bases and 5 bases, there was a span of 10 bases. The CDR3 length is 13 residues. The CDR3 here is CASSRDGDQPQHF. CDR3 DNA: TGTGCCAGCAGTCGGGACGGGGATCAGCCCCAGCATTTT.

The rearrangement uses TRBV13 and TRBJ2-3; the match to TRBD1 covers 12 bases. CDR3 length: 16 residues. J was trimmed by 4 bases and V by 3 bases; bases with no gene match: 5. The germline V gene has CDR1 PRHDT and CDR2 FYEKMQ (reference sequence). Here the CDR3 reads CASSLEGQGAADTQYF. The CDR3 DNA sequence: TGTGCCAGCAGCTTGGAGGGACAGGGGGCGGCAGATACGCAGTATTTT.

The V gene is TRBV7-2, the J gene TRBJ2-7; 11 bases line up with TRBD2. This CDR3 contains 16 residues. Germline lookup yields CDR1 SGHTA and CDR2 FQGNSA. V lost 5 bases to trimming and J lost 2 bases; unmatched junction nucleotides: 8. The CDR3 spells CASSLHSGGDAYEQYF. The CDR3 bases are TGTGCCAGCAGCCTCCATAGCGGGGGGGATGCCTACGAGCAGTACTTC.

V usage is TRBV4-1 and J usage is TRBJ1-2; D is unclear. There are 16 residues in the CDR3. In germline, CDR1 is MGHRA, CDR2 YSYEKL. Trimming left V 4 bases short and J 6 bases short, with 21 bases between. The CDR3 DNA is TGCGCCAGCAGCCTCATTCTACGGGTTGAAGGCGATGGCTACACCTTC. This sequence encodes CASSLILRVEGDGYTF.

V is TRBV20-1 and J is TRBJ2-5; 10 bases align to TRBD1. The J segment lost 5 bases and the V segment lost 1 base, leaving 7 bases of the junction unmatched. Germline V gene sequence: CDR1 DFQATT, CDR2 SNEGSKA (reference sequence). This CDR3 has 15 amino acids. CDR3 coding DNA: TGCAGTGCTAGAGGGAGGGACAGGGGTTTCGAGACCCAGTACTTC. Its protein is CSARGRDRGFETQYF.

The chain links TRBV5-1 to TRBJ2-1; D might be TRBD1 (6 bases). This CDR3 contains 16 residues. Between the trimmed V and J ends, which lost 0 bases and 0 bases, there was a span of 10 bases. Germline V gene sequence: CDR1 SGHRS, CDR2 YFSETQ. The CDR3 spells CASSLVGGSSYNEQFF. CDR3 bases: TGCGCCAGCAGCTTGGTAGGGGGAAGCTCCTACAATGAGCAGTTCTTC.

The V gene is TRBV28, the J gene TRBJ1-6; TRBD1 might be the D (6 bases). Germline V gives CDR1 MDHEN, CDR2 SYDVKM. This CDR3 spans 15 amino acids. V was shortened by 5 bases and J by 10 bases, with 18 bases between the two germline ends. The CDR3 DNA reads TGTGCCAGCAGTGGGGGCAAGGGAGGTCGCTCACCCCTCCACTTT. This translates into CASSGGKGGRSPLHF.